This TCR beta chain was recorded in a study of blood T cell repertoires in COVID-19. Looking at the study overall: PBMCs, B-cell-depleted T cells, or T cells provided the cDNA or gDNA that made up the material.

The CDR3 sequence is 11 residues long. Trimming removed 5 bases from V and 4 bases from J, with 8 bases in between. Germline CDR1 and CDR2: GTSNPN and SVGIG (reference sequence). Authors' data handling: Nucleated cell number was recorded as an estimate derived from reference gene primer amplification. TCRdb keeps only in-frame clones here, not all; method: immunoSEQ multiplex PCR. The V and J calls and the clone size are those of that table, but D and trimming were determined from the DNA. This table holds hundreds of thousands of clones, roughly 89% found once. Participants' own reports of clinical history determined their cohort assignment. This clone appeared a single time.

The V and J genes are TRBV30 and TRBJ1-1; no firm D call. The sequence derives from a woman aged 18-29 years who had recovered from COVID-19. The sample was PBMCs or T cells enriched from blood (not recorded which). CDR3 protein: CAWDSATEAFF. The CDR3 DNA reads as TGTGCCTGGGATAGCGCCACTGAAGCTTTCTTT.